This entry lists 22 T cell receptor beta chains sequenced from one sample in a study of blood T cell repertoires in COVID-19. This table comes from immunoSEQ multiplex PCR, and its TCRdb copy is limited to in-frame clones, with some not included. The sample carries over 250,000 clones, around 83% recorded once. The sequencing input was PBMCs or T cells enriched from blood (not recorded which). These receptor sequences come from a man aged 35 to 55 who had been exposed to COVID-19.

The CDR3 DNA follows: TGTGCCAGCAGCTTAATGGTGGGAGAAAGGAATACGCAGTATTTT. Its protein is CASSLMVGERNTQYF. This chain joins TRBV7-3 and TRBJ2-3; weak D call: TRBD2 (5 bases). Germline CDR1 is SGHTA and CDR2 is FQGTGA. The CDR3 covers 15 residues. The germline V and J ends were trimmed by 1 base and 7 bases, with 15 bases remaining between them.

V usage is TRBV6-5 and J usage is TRBJ2-5, with D possibly TRBD2 on 5 matching bases. The CDR3 is 15 amino acids. V was shortened by 9 bases and J by 1 base, with 18 bases between the two germline ends. CDR1 is MNHEY and CDR2 is SVGAGI in the germline V gene. As DNA, the CDR3 is TGTGCCAGTTTAAGGAACAGCGGAGCCCAAGAGACCCAGTACTTC. Protein: CASLRNSGAQETQYF.

The V call is TRBV5-1, the J call TRBJ2-3, with TRBD2 as a possible D gene (6 bases). This CDR3 spans 16 amino acids. Trimming stripped 0 bases from V and 14 bases from J, with 25 bases between. Germline CDR1 and CDR2: SGHRS and YFSETQ. The CDR3 bases are TGCGCCAGCAGCTTGGGACTTGGGGGGATAGCGGAAAGTGGGTATTTT. This codes for CASSLGLGGIAESGYF.

CDR3: CASITGVGTGELFF. Written as DNA, the CDR3 is TGTGCCAGTATAACAGGGGTTGGAACCGGGGAGCTGTTTTTT. The chain couples TRBV19 to TRBJ2-2, with 7 bases identical to TRBD1. CDR3 size: 14 residues. The trim removed 7 bases at V and 5 bases at J, leaving 7 bases unmatched. Germline CDR1 LNHDA, CDR2 SQIVND (reference sequence).

The V call is TRBV10-3, the J call TRBJ2-2; D gene uncertain. Deletions cut 5 bases from V and 7 bases from J, with 14 bases between. The CDR3 consists of 14 residues. Germline CDR1 reads ENHRY; CDR2 reads SYGVKD. The CDR3 here is CAISQAGRDGELFF. For the CDR3, the DNA is TGTGCCATCAGTCAAGCAGGCCGCGACGGGGAGCTGTTTTTT.

The chain uses TRBV5-1 and TRBJ2-5; tentatively, D is TRBD1 (5 bases). CDR3 length: 13 residues. Looked up from germline, CDR1 is SGHRS and CDR2 is YFSETQ. V lost 2 bases to trimming and J lost 2 bases, with 7 bases between them. The CDR3, as DNA: TGCGCCAGCAGCTTACAGGCACAAGAGACCCAGTACTTC. It yields the protein CASSLQAQETQYF.

The CDR3: CASSEAGTGVYEQYF. The CDR3 nucleotides are TGTGCCAGCAGTGAAGCGGGGACAGGGGTCTACGAGCAGTACTTC. The V call is TRBV6-1, the J call TRBJ2-7, with 10 nucleotides matching TRBD1. V was pared by 0 bases and J by 3 bases, with 2 bases of the junction left unmatched. The CDR3 runs to 15 residues. The germline gives CDR1 MNHNS, CDR2 SASEGT.

This rearrangement joins TRBV2 to TRBJ1-5; D is unclear. Trimming stripped 7 bases from V and 0 bases from J, with 7 bases between. CDR1 is SNHLY, CDR2 FYNNEI, per germline. The CDR3 extends over 13 amino acids. The DNA of the CDR3 is TGTGCCAGCATGGAGAATAGCAATCAGCCCCAGCATTTT. It specifies CASMENSNQPQHF.

The chain is built from TRBV18 and TRBJ1-1, with unresolved D. CDR3 size: 15 residues. Trimming removed 3 bases from V and 2 bases from J, with 13 bases in between. Germline V gene lookup returns CDR1 KGHSH and CDR2 LQKENI. The CDR3 sequence is CASSPGGGVNTEAFF. The CDR3 DNA follows: TGTGCCAGCTCACCTGGTGGCGGGGTAAACACTGAAGCTTTCTTT.

This rearrangement joins TRBV10-3 to TRBJ2-1; maybe TRBD1 (6 bases). CDR3 length: 17 amino acids. Trimming left V 6 bases short and J 4 bases short, with 22 bases between. Germline CDR1 and CDR2: ENHRY and SYGVKD. CDR3 DNA sequence: TGTGCCATCAGCGAACAATACCGGGACAATATATACAATGAGCAGTTCTTC. This sequence encodes CAISEQYRDNIYNEQFF.

This chain connects TRBV19 to TRBJ2-7; TRBD2 might be the D (6 bases). CDR1 and CDR2 from the germline V gene are LNHDA and SQIVND (reference sequence). The CDR3 runs 12 residues. The V end was cut by 3 bases, the J end by 3 bases, with 6 bases between. CDR3 bases: TGTGCCAGTAGTATGCGGGGCTACGAGCAGTACTTC. Residues: CASSMRGYEQYF.

The rearrangement uses TRBV4-1 and TRBJ1-1; D unclear. This CDR3 region has 15 residues. V lost 4 bases and J 5 bases, leaving 17 bases between the germline ends. Per germline, CDR1 MGHRA and CDR2 YSYEKL. CDR3 in DNA: TGCGCCAGCAGCCCCTTTGAAGGGAGCGGGACTGAAGCTTTCTTT. This sequence encodes CASSPFEGSGTEAFF.

The chain links TRBV7-2 to TRBJ2-3; 13 bases are shared with TRBD2. The CDR3 contains 16 residues. From germline, CDR1 is SGHTA and CDR2 FQGNSA. With V trimmed by 5 bases and J by 2 bases, 4 bases remained unmatched. The CDR3 loop is CASSPLAGGNTDTQYF. The CDR3 coding sequence is TGTGCCAGCAGCCCACTAGCGGGAGGGAACACAGATACGCAGTATTTT.

The CDR3 here is CASSREPSSGPYEQYF. CDR3 nucleotide sequence: TGCGCCAGCAGCCGCGAGCCATCTAGCGGCCCATACGAGCAGTACTTC. The chain combines TRBV5-1 with TRBJ2-7; 7 positions agree with TRBD2. CDR1 SGHRS and CDR2 YFSETQ come from the germline V gene. The J segment lost 4 bases and the V segment lost 4 bases, leaving 14 bases of the junction unmatched. The CDR3 length is 16 residues.

The gene calls are TRBV18 and TRBJ2-5; D is unresolved. CDR3 length: 12 residues. Trimming cost V 2 bases and J 5 bases, with 6 bases left between them. Germline V gives CDR1 KGHSH, CDR2 LQKENI. The CDR3 bases are TGTGCCAGCTCACCAGAGGAGGAGACCCAGTACTTC. It specifies CASSPEEETQYF. The full variable domain, completed using reference TRBV18 and TRBJ2-5, is NAGVMQNPRHLVRRRGQEARLRCSPMKGHSHVYWYRQLPEEGLKFMVYLQKENIIDESGMPKERFSAEFPKEGPSILRIQQVVRGDSAAYFCASSPEEETQYFGPGTRLLVL.

This clone was counted between two and nine times. The gene calls are TRBV2 and TRBJ1-3; TRBD1 matches at 7 bases. The CDR3 sequence is 17 residues long. The germline gives CDR1 SNHLY, CDR2 FYNNEI. With 2 bases clipped from V and 0 bases from J, the junction kept 7 bases outside the gene matches. The CDR3 spells CASSETQGTVSGNTIYF. The CDR3 bases are TGTGCCAGCAGTGAAACCCAGGGGACAGTCTCTGGAAACACCATATATTTT.

V usage is TRBV14 and J usage is TRBJ2-5, with 9 bases aligning to TRBD2. Unmatched junction bases numbered 10, after V lost 1 base and J lost 4 bases. Germline CDR1 reads SGHDN; CDR2 reads FVKESK. This CDR3 comprises 17 residues. The CDR3 nucleotides read TGTGCCAGCAGCCAAGCCAAAAGCGGGAGGAGTGGAGAGACCCAGTACTTC. Translated: CASSQAKSGRSGETQYF.

V is TRBV3-1 (or the pseudogene TRBV3-2) and J is TRBJ2-7, with 13 bases aligning to TRBD2. J gave up 7 bases and V 3 bases, and 3 bases lay outside the gene matches. Germline-derived CDR1 and CDR2 are LGHDT and YNNKEL (reference sequence). The CDR3 is made up of 14 amino acids. CDR3: CASSQRLAGGEQYF. The CDR3 bases are TGTGCCAGCAGCCAGAGACTAGCGGGAGGTGAGCAGTACTTC.

The chain joins TRBV15 to TRBJ2-1; possible D gene TRBD2, 6 bases. Trimming took 2 bases from V and 0 from J, leaving 11 bases between them. The germline V gene encodes CDR1 LNHNV and CDR2 YYDKDF (reference sequence). The CDR3 has 16 residues. DNA of the CDR3: TGTGCCACCAGCAGAATGGACGGGAGCTCCTACAATGAGCAGTTCTTC. It codes for CATSRMDGSSYNEQFF.

The J gene is TRBJ2-6, the V gene TRBV6-4; weak D call: TRBD1 (6 bases). This CDR3 spans 15 amino acids. The germline V gene has CDR1 MRHNA and CDR2 SNTAGT. Between the trimmed V and J ends, which lost 3 bases and 2 bases, there was a span of 8 bases. The CDR3: CASSEQGTGANVLTF. The CDR3 nucleotides read TGTGCCAGCAGTGAACAGGGTACTGGGGCCAACGTCCTGACTTTC.

This clone showed up just once. This chain uses TRBV19 with TRBJ1-5; D might be TRBD1 (5 bases). Germline assignment: CDR1 LNHDA and CDR2 SQIVND (reference sequence). V lost 8 bases and J lost 6, with 20 bases in between. The CDR3 consists of 15 residues. CDR3 in DNA: TGTGCCAGTGGGGGGACTCATGGGGTGAGTCAGCCCCAGCATTTT. It is translated as CASGGTHGVSQPQHF.

V usage is TRBV5-8 and J usage is TRBJ1-2, with 7 bases fitting TRBD1. This CDR3 region has 13 residues. The germline V gene has CDR1 SGHTS and CDR2 YDEGEE. The V segment lost 5 bases and the J segment 6 bases; nucleotides outside the gene matches: 7. DNA for the CDR3: TGTGCCAGCAGGACCCAGGGGGAGAATGGCTACACCTTC. Residues: CASRTQGENGYTF.